This T cell receptor beta chain was observed in a study of shared T cell receptors in the human thymus. Sequencing was performed with immunoSEQ multiplex PCR; in TCRdb, only in-frame clones are kept and a portion is missing. The sample consists of about 710,000 clones, around 87% of them appearing once. The germline V gene encodes CDR1 MNHEY and CDR2 SMNVEV (reference sequence). Trimming left V 5 bases short and J 7 bases short, with 11 bases between. This CDR3 is 12 amino acids long. A further study also used this sample, focusing on human thymus T cells. That paper adds: Donors consisted of healthy Finnish infants (having corrective surgery for congenital heart defects). Resections removed during corrective heart surgery provided the thymus tissue used. Thymic and blood repertoires showed apparently biased V and J gene usage. Highly overlapping thymic repertoires in unrelated individuals were reported by related research.

This clonotype was obtained from a boy younger than two with a congenital heart defect. Sequenced sample: thymocytes. The chain links TRBV27 to TRBJ2-5, with unresolved D. The CDR3 region is CASSPPDATQYF. CDR3 coding DNA: TGTGCCAGCAGTCCCCCAGATGCGACCCAGTACTTC.